This TCR beta chain was captured in a study of sequential checkpoint blockade in melanoma. This clone was picked up a small number of times. The treatment denotes: randomized to nivolumab then ipilimumab (arm A) or the reverse (arm B). PBMC sorting kept live CD3+CD8+ cells without CD19 or CD56. Data came from immunoSEQ multiplex PCR; TCRdb stores just in-frame clones and leaves some out. Of around 9,100 clones in the sample, approximately 56% were seen once. The CDR3 runs to 18 residues. Germline CDR1 reads PRHDT; CDR2 reads FYEKMQ (reference sequence). J gave up 5 bases and V 5 bases, and 15 bases lay outside the gene matches.

The clonotype comes from a human donor with melanoma. The sequences come from CD8+ T cells sorted from blood (inferred from file names), collected from a patient given nivolumab and ipilimumab in sequence. The chain uses TRBV13 and TRBJ2-5; 12 positions agree with TRBD1. CDR3 sequence: CASSPSAGDRGLRETQYF. DNA of the CDR3: TGTGCCAGCAGCCCTAGTGCAGGGGACAGGGGGCTGCGGGAGACCCAGTACTTC. Supplemented by reference TRBV13 and TRBJ2-5, the full variable domain reads AAGVIQSPRHLIKEKRETATLKCYPIPRHDTVYWYQQGPGQDPQFLISFYEKMQSDKGSIPDRFSAQQFSDYHSELNMSSLELGDSALYFCASSPSAGDRGLRETQYFGPGTRLLVL.